This T cell receptor (beta chain) was recovered during a study of T cells in Graves' hyperthyroidism and ophthalmopathy. Amplified TCR beta CDR3 regions came from RNA transcripts. HTBI primers were employed in a first-round RT-PCR of the TCR CDR3. TCRdb processed the multiplex PCR reads anew with MiXCR; each CDR3 protein has one entry. The repertoire has around 480,000 distinct CDR3 sequences, approximately 15% of them found once; the top ten carry about a sixth. Uncontrolled infection, other autoimmune disease, pregnancy and lactation each barred patients from inclusion. CDR3 length: 14 residues. Trimming removed 4 bases from V and 2 bases from J, with 12 bases in between. Germline V gene data show CDR1 as SEHNR and CDR2 as FQNEAQ (reference sequence). This clonotype was observed at least ten times.

The V call is TRBV7-9, the J call TRBJ2-7; possibly TRBD1 for D (5 bases). Sequenced input: blood. This sequence was found in a woman aged 18 to 35 with Graves' hyperthyroidism. The CDR3 loop reads CASSSRERTYEQYF. CDR3 sequence (DNA): TGTGCCAGCAGCTCCAGGGAAAGGACCTACGAGCAGTACTTC.